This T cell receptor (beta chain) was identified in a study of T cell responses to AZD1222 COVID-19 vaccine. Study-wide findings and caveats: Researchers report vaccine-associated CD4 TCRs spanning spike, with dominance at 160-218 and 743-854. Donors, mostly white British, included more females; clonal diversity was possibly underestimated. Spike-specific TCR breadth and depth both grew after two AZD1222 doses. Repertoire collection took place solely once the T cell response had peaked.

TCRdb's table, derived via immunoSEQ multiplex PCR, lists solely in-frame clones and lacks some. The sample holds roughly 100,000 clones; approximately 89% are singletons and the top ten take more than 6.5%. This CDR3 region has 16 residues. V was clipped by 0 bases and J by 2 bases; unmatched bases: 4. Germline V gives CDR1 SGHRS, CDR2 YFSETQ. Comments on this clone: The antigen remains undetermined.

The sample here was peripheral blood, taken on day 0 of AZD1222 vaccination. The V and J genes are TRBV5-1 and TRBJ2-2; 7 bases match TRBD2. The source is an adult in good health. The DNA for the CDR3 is TGCGCCAGCAGCTTGGGTGTAGCGGGTAACACCGGGGAGCTGTTTTTT. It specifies CASSLGVAGNTGELFF.